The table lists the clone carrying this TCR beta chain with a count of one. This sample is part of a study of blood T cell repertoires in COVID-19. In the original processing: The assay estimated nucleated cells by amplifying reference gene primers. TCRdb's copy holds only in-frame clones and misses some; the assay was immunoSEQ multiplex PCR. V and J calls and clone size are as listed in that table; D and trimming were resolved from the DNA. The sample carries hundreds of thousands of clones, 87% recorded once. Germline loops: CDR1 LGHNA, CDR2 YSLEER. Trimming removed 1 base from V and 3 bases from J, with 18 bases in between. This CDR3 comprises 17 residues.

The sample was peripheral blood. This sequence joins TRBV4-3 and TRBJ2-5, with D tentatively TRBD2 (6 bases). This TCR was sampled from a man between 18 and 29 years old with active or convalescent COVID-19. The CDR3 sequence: CASSQGVLATVEETQYF. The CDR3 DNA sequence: TGCGCCAGCAGCCAAGGGGTCCTAGCGACAGTTGAAGAGACCCAGTACTTC.